The rows below give T cell receptor beta chains drawn from one sample of a study of T-cell reconstitution after alpha-beta-depleted transplantation in children. TCRdb passed the PCR reads through MiXCR, listing each CDR3 protein once. The sample includes some 75,000 distinct CDR3 sequences, about 7% of them seen just once. The sequences come from PBMCs from the stem cell graft donor, collected from the stem cell graft. Receptor source: a human donor who donated a stem cell graft to a child with acute lymphoblastic leukemia. CDR3s include the opening cysteine and the closing phenylalanine or tryptophan. The D gene is left open where the match is weak.

d_call v_call cdr3_aa
- TRBV5-6 CASSTLRGGEKLFF
- TRBV6-2/TRBV6-3 CASEAGPEQFF
- TRBV6-6 CASSEGILGNQPQHF
- TRBV20-1 CSARGTTGQETQYF
- TRBV4-2 CASSPPPGANTGELFF
- TRBV12-3/TRBV12-4 CASSRRDSNQPQHF
TRBD1 TRBV20-1 CSASKWDREDNSPLHF
- TRBV18 CASSPGLGKNTEAFF
- TRBV28 CASSPHRPQETQYF
- TRBV6-2/TRBV6-3 CASSQQGPLNQPQHF
TRBD1 TRBV5-1 CASSLEGGPGANVLTF
TRBD2 TRBV28 CASSDGELAGPEQFF
TRBD1 TRBV12-3/TRBV12-4 CASSSRTGFGGEQFF
- TRBV9 CASSVGGGTYGYTF
TRBD2 TRBV20-1 CSARAPGGPDTQYF
TRBD1 TRBV19 CASSPDRGRRYQETQYF
TRBD2 TRBV20-1 CSARSASGGDSYEQYF
- TRBV6-4 CASSAGTDTQYF
- TRBV27 CASSPVDSQGEQYF
- TRBV19 CASSIKAGLIFDEQFF
- TRBV12-3/TRBV12-4 CASSLDRETALINEQYF
TRBD1 TRBV27 CASRGQGEGNQPQHF
TRBD2 TRBV3-1 CASSREQALGLAGSYEQYF
TRBD2 TRBV28 CASSSLAGESYEQYF
TRBD2 TRBV7-6 CASSRAGGGSEQFF
- TRBV24-1 CATSDSGQGGSYGYTF
TRBD1 TRBV4-3 CASSQADREGYGYTF
- TRBV7-2 CASSFYYSNQPQHF
- TRBV5-5 CASSLGQLQETQYF
- TRBV5-1 CASSLATGSSSYEQYF
- TRBV27 CASSLDGAPTETQYF
TRBD1 TRBV29-1 CSVEDLNRGGTEAFF
- TRBV11-1 CASMFRGSKNEQFF
- TRBV7-9 CASSPTGHSNQPQHF
- TRBV7-2 CASSLGSGEPQHF
TRBD1 TRBV29-1 CSGGQTDTQYF
- TRBV12-3/TRBV12-4 CASKGPTGNTGELFF
TRBD1 TRBV11-2 CASGQVNYGYTF
- TRBV5-5 CASSLAVAARSGEQYF
TRBD2 TRBV28 CASSQAGGPPYEQYF
TRBD2 TRBV5-1 CASSLVPGRTYEQYF